The present T cell receptor (beta chain) was sequenced within a study of shared clonotypes between healthy human individuals. Study-wide results and limits: Sequencing depth was predicted to influence how clonotypes are shared among donors.

V lost 7 bases to trimming and J lost 6 bases; unmatched junction nucleotides: 10. This CDR3 spans 14 amino acids. Germline values: CDR1 SGHRS, CDR2 YFSETQ. Method: immunoSEQ multiplex PCR; TCRdb's copy keeps in-frame clones and lacks some. The sample gives over a million clones, approximately 68% of which show up once; about 1.5% is in the top ten. This clone has a handful of counts. Its antigen remains unknown. The receptor was derived from a man in his late teens or twenties in good health. The sequencing sample was made of memory CD4+ T cells sorted from blood. The subset: CD45RA-negative fraction. The V call is TRBV5-1, the J call TRBJ2-3; TRBD2 agrees at 8 bases. The CDR3 is CASSPGGTSDTQYF. The CDR3 region has the DNA TGCGCCAGCTCCCCGGGGGGGACATCCGATACGCAGTATTTT.